A single sample gave rise to the 32 T cell receptor beta chains below, sequenced in a study of T-cell memory formation after mild COVID-19. One entry per CDR3 protein, called by TCRdb with MiXCR from the 5' RACE reads. The data show 550,000 to 600,000 distinct CDR3 sequences, around 15% seen once. The sequencing sample was made of PBMCs or a T cell subset sorted from them (not recorded which). These receptors came from an adult woman who had mild COVID-19 (a few samples of this study predate the infection). Cell type and time point are not known.

This clonotype was counted between two and nine times. The CDR3 loop is CASSLTGTSRTDTQYF. The CDR3 DNA reads as TGTGCCAGCAGCTTAACCGGGACTAGTCGAACAGATACGCAGTATTTT. The chain is built from TRBV7-3 and TRBJ2-3, with TRBD2 matching 8 bases. The ends lost 0 bases at V and 3 bases at J; junction bases unmatched: 5. The V gene's germline CDR1 is SGHTA and CDR2 FQGTGA. CDR3 length equals 16 residues.

This clonotype was detected a few times. The chain carries TRBV10-3 and TRBJ1-1; D gene uncertain. The CDR3 length is 15 residues. V lost 0 bases and J 1 base, leaving 9 bases between the germline ends. Germline V CDR1 and CDR2: ENHRY, SYGVKD. CDR3 in amino acids: CAISESGSRNTEAFF. The DNA for the CDR3 is TGTGCCATCAGTGAGTCTGGCAGCCGGAACACTGAAGCTTTCTTT.

This clonotype was recorded a few times. DNA for the CDR3: TGTGCCAGCTCCCCCGGGACAGGGTTGGAGACCCAGTACTTC. It translates to CASSPGTGLETQYF. The chain is built from TRBV18 and TRBJ2-5, with 9 bases matching TRBD1. With V trimmed by 6 bases and J by 5 bases, 7 bases remained unmatched. This CDR3 is built from 14 residues. Germline lookup yields CDR1 KGHSH and CDR2 LQKENI.

The CDR3 bases are TGTGCCAGCAGTCCAGGATCCCACTACAACAATGAGCAGTTCTTC. Protein product: CASSPGSHYNNEQFF. The V and J genes are TRBV28 and TRBJ2-1; unclear D gene. The germline gives CDR1 MDHEN, CDR2 SYDVKM. This CDR3 region has 15 residues. Trimming shortened V by 5 bases and J by 5 bases, and 16 bases separated the two germline ends.

V gene TRBV27 combines with J gene TRBJ2-5; D unresolved. CDR1 and CDR2 from the germline V gene are MNHEY and SMNVEV (reference sequence). V shed 4 bases and J shed 2 bases, with 14 bases lying between them. CDR3 length equals 15 residues. The CDR3 reads CASSSSQFPQETQYF. The CDR3 DNA reads TGTGCCAGCAGTTCGAGCCAGTTTCCGCAAGAGACCCAGTACTTC.

The chain is built from TRBV7-9 and TRBJ2-1; the D is unclear. This CDR3 region has 14 residues. Germline assignment: CDR1 SEHNR and CDR2 FQNEAQ (reference sequence). The V and J ends lost 5 bases and 4 bases respectively, with 12 bases between them. The CDR3 bases are TGTGCCAGCAGCCCGCTCTCCGTGTACAATGAGCAGTTCTTC. It translates to CASSPLSVYNEQFF.

The table lists this clonotype with a few counts. The rearrangement joins TRBV3-1 to TRBJ2-3; D remains ambiguous. V shed 4 bases and J shed 0 bases, with 8 bases lying between them. CDR3 length: 14 residues. Germline assignment: CDR1 LGHDT and CDR2 YNNKEL (reference sequence). Here the CDR3 reads CASSPDTSTDTQYF. DNA for the CDR3: TGTGCCAGCAGCCCGGATACTAGCACAGATACGCAGTATTTT.

The chain links TRBV5-1 to TRBJ1-6; no definite D call. CDR1 is SGHRS and CDR2 is YFSETQ in the germline V gene. V lost 1 base to trimming and J lost 7 bases, with 15 bases between them. The CDR3 loop spans 16 amino acids. CDR3 in DNA: TGCGCCAGCAGCTTGTCAGTTGGAGCCGGGAATTCACCCCTCCACTTT. Its translation: CASSLSVGAGNSPLHF. Full variable domain (missing parts from reference TRBV5-1 and TRBJ1-6): KAGVTQTPRYLIKTRGQQVTLSCSPISGHRSVSWYQQTPGQGLQFLFEYFSETQRNKGNFPGRFSGRQFSNSRSEMNVSTLELGDSALYLCASSLSVGAGNSPLHFGNGTRLTVT.

The rearrangement uses TRBV20-1 and TRBJ2-3, with 13 bases identical to TRBD2. CDR1 and CDR2 from the germline V gene are DFQATT and SNEGSKA (reference sequence). The V segment lost 3 bases and the J segment 11 bases; nucleotides outside the gene matches: 8. The CDR3 extends over 14 amino acids. Here the CDR3 reads CSARSGTSGAMQYF. The CDR3 DNA reads TGCAGTGCTAGGTCCGGGACTAGCGGGGCTATGCAGTATTTT.

This clonotype was recorded once. The chain carries TRBV29-1 and TRBJ2-7; weak D call: TRBD2 (5 bases). This CDR3 has 13 residues. CDR1 SQVTM and CDR2 ANQGSEA come from the germline V gene. V shed 1 base and J shed 3 bases, with 10 bases lying between them. This chain's CDR3 is CSVEVGGFYEQYF. The CDR3 DNA reads as TGCAGCGTTGAAGTTGGAGGATTCTACGAGCAGTACTTC.

This clonotype was counted only a few times. The genes are TRBV12-3 or TRBV12-4 and TRBJ2-3; D perhaps matches TRBD2 (6 bases). Trimming cost V 5 bases and J 0 bases, with 12 bases left between them. This CDR3 comprises 15 residues. In nucleotides, the CDR3 is TGTGCCAGCAGTCCGAGCGGGCCTAGCACAGATACGCAGTATTTT. Encoded protein: CASSPSGPSTDTQYF.

V is TRBV30 and J is TRBJ2-3; D may be TRBD1 (5 bases). Germline-derived CDR1 and CDR2 are GTSNPN and SVGIG (reference sequence). The V gene lost 3 bases and the J gene lost 3 bases, with 10 bases spanning the gap. The CDR3 is made up of 13 amino acids. This CDR3 is CAWSDRQTDTQYF. As DNA, the CDR3 is TGTGCCTGGAGCGATCGACAGACAGATACGCAGTATTTT.

This clonotype was detected ten times or more. This chain links TRBV6-5 with TRBJ2-7, with 9 bases identical to TRBD2. Germline CDR1 and CDR2: MNHEY and SVGAGI. V lost 5 bases, J lost 0 bases, and 5 bases stayed unmatched. This CDR3 is 15 amino acids long. In DNA, the CDR3 is TGTGCCAGCAGTCCTAGCGGGATCAGCTCCTACGAGCAGTACTTC. This sequence encodes CASSPSGISSYEQYF.

There are a few counts of this clonotype. The chain employs TRBV6-1 and TRBJ2-2; D is possibly TRBD1 (6 bases). Germline V gene data show CDR1 as MNHNS and CDR2 as SASEGT. There are 16 residues in the CDR3. The germline V and J ends were trimmed by 7 bases and 1 base, with 16 bases remaining between them. CDR3 coding DNA: TGTGCCAGCATTCACGACGACAGGCTGAACACCGGGGAGCTGTTTTTT. It is translated as CASIHDDRLNTGELFF.

The rearrangement uses TRBV9 and TRBJ2-1; D could derive from TRBD1 or TRBD2 (7 bases each). The germline V gene has CDR1 SGDLS and CDR2 YYNGEE. The germline V and J ends were trimmed by 0 bases and 8 bases, with 12 bases remaining between them. The CDR3 is 14 amino acids. As DNA, the CDR3 is TGTGCCAGCAGCGTAGAGACAGGGAGGGATGAGCAGTTCTTC. Encoded protein: CASSVETGRDEQFF. Full variable domain (rest looked up from reference TRBV9 and TRBJ2-1): DSGVTQTPKHLITATGQRVTLRCSPRSGDLSVYWYQQSLDQGLQFLIQYYNGEERAKGNILERFSAQQFPDLHSELNLSSLELGDSALYFCASSVETGRDEQFFGPGTRLTVL.

The chain couples TRBV30 to TRBJ1-5; D gene uncertain. Trimming shortened V by 2 bases and J by 4 bases, and 9 bases separated the two germline ends. Germline lookup yields CDR1 GTSNPN and CDR2 SVGIG (reference sequence). The CDR3 runs to 13 residues. CDR3: CAWSQENNQPQHF. The CDR3, as DNA: TGTGCCTGGAGTCAAGAAAATAATCAGCCCCAGCATTTT.

V usage is TRBV29-1 and J usage is TRBJ2-7; 11 bases line up with TRBD2. Trimming at V came to 5 bases and at J to 1 base, leaving 1 base not matched to a gene. The germline V gene has CDR1 SQVTM and CDR2 ANQGSEA. The CDR3 sequence is 13 residues long. The CDR3 sequence is CSVLAGGSYEQYF. The CDR3 bases are TGCAGCGTTCTAGCGGGAGGATCCTACGAGCAGTACTTC.

This chain connects TRBV6-1 to TRBJ1-5, with D maybe TRBD1 (6 bases). V was trimmed by 6 bases and J by 1 base, leaving 16 bases between them. This CDR3 comprises 16 residues. The V gene's germline CDR1 is MNHNS and CDR2 SASEGT. CDR3 region: CASSPTGSGSNQPQHF. CDR3 nucleotides: TGTGCCAGCAGCCCCACAGGGAGCGGGAGCAATCAGCCCCAGCATTTT.

V and J are TRBV5-4 and TRBJ2-3; a weak D match, TRBD2 (5 bases). The germline CDR1 and CDR2 sequences are SGHNT and YYREEE (reference sequence). This CDR3 comprises 18 residues. Trimming shortened V by 2 bases and J by 3 bases, and 22 bases separated the two germline ends. In DNA form, the CDR3 reads TGTGCCAGCAGCTTTTCGACCAGCAGTGGGAGTGGAACAGATACGCAGTATTTT. Its translation: CASSFSTSSGSGTDTQYF.

This clonotype was counted between two and nine times. V is TRBV6-1 and J is TRBJ2-5, with D unresolved. The V and J ends lost 6 bases and 1 base respectively, with 9 bases between them. The CDR3 is 13 residues long. Per the germline V gene, CDR1 is MNHNS and CDR2 is SASEGT. DNA of the CDR3: TGTGCCAGCAGGTGGAACCGCCAAGAGACCCAGTACTTC. This translates into CASRWNRQETQYF.

In this sample, this clonotype turned up a few times. CDR3 in DNA: TGTGCCAGCACACTTACGGGGGGGGGCCGCACCGGGGAGCTGTTTTTT. Translated, it gives CASTLTGGGRTGELFF. The V call is TRBV11-2, the J call TRBJ2-2; 8 bases map to TRBD2. Germline-derived CDR1 and CDR2 are SGHAT and FQNNGV. This CDR3 is built from 16 residues. After removal of 7 bases from V and 4 bases from J, the junction contained 11 bases not matched to a gene.

This clonotype was found many times. V usage is TRBV7-9 and J usage is TRBJ2-5; D gene ambiguous. The CDR3 runs to 15 residues. Per the germline V gene, CDR1 is SEHNR and CDR2 is FQNEAQ (reference sequence). Trimming pared 3 bases from V and 2 bases from J, leaving 13 bases between. CDR3 in DNA: TGTGCCAGCAGCTTCCAGAGGAATTCGCAAGAGACCCAGTACTTC. As protein: CASSFQRNSQETQYF.

The chain employs TRBV9 and TRBJ1-5; possibly TRBD1 for D (5 bases). Trimming shortened V by 0 bases and J by 3 bases, and 10 bases separated the two germline ends. The CDR3 contains 15 residues. The germline V gene encodes CDR1 SGDLS and CDR2 YYNGEE. CDR3: CASSVEGRDNQPQHF. CDR3 DNA sequence: TGTGCCAGCAGCGTAGAGGGCAGGGACAATCAGCCCCAGCATTTT.

This chain joins TRBV20-1 and TRBJ2-1; TRBD1 matches at 8 bases. Germline values: CDR1 DFQATT, CDR2 SNEGSKA (reference sequence). Unmatched junction bases numbered 11, after V lost 0 bases and J lost 7 bases. The CDR3 length is 16 residues. The CDR3 coding sequence is TGCAGTGCTAGAGATTCTTTACAGGGGGTTTTGAATGAGCAGTTCTTC. Protein product: CSARDSLQGVLNEQFF.

The chain's CDR3 is CASSTRTGQNYGYTF. CDR3 coding DNA: TGTGCCAGTAGTACCCGGACAGGACAGAACTATGGCTACACCTTC. J is TRBJ1-2 and V is TRBV19; 7 nucleotides agree with TRBD1. J gave up 2 bases and V 4 bases, and 7 bases lay outside the gene matches. Germline CDR1 LNHDA, CDR2 SQIVND (reference sequence). This CDR3 is 15 amino acids long. Using reference TRBV19 and TRBJ1-2 for the parts outside the CDR3, the full variable domain is DGGITQSPKYLFRKEGQNVTLSCEQNLNHDAMYWYRQDPGQGLRLIYYSQIVNDFQKGDIAEGYSVSREKKESFPLTVTSAQKNPTAFYLCASSTRTGQNYGYTFGSGTRLTVV.

A few counts support this clonotype. The V gene is TRBV15, the J gene TRBJ2-5, with D maybe TRBD1 (6 bases). The germline CDR1 and CDR2 sequences are LNHNV and YYDKDF (reference sequence). This CDR3 spans 14 amino acids. The V end was cut by 5 bases, the J end by 2 bases, with 12 bases between. The CDR3 is CATSLQGRQETQYF. Written as DNA, the CDR3 is TGTGCCACCAGCCTACAGGGACGGCAAGAGACCCAGTACTTC.

V gene TRBV28 combines with J gene TRBJ1-5; D perhaps matches TRBD1 (6 bases). V was pared by 6 bases and J by 7 bases, with 13 bases between. The CDR3 is 13 residues long. Germline V gene sequence: CDR1 MDHEN, CDR2 SYDVKM. CDR3 residues: CASRQGWGQPQHF. In DNA form, the CDR3 reads TGTGCCAGCAGGCAGGGGTGGGGACAGCCCCAGCATTTT.

The chain carries TRBV7-2 and TRBJ2-5, with TRBD2 matching 10 bases. Losses at the gene ends were 3 bases for V and 7 bases for J; bases not matched to a gene: 14. CDR3 length: 17 residues. Germline assignment: CDR1 SGHTA and CDR2 FQGNSA. In nucleotides, the CDR3 is TGTGCCAGCAGCTTGAGTTGGGCTAGCGGGAGAGGTGGGACCCAGTACTTC. Its translation is CASSLSWASGRGGTQYF.

This chain links TRBV5-4 with TRBJ2-5; possible D gene TRBD1, 6 bases. Trimming pared 3 bases from V and 6 bases from J, leaving 15 bases between. There are 14 residues in the CDR3. Germline V gene sequence: CDR1 SGHNT, CDR2 YYREEE (reference sequence). In DNA, the CDR3 is TGTGCCAGCAGCTCAAAGGACAGCTCTAAGACCCAGTACTTC. Translation: CASSSKDSSKTQYF.

V gene TRBV15 combines with J gene TRBJ2-7; TRBD1 might be the D (8 bases). Germline V lookup: CDR1 LNHNV, CDR2 YYDKDF (reference sequence). The CDR3 is made up of 14 amino acids. The V end was cut by 8 bases, the J end by 5 bases, with 19 bases between. The CDR3, as DNA: TGTGCCACCCAAATGTACAGGGGGGGCGACGAGCAGTACTTC. It specifies CATQMYRGGDEQYF.

The chain joins TRBV6-5 to TRBJ2-3, with D unresolved. V dropped 2 bases and J dropped 0 bases, with 9 bases sitting between them. CDR3 size: 15 residues. Germline V lookup: CDR1 MNHEY, CDR2 SVGAGI. This CDR3 is CASSYDGLSTDTQYF. In DNA form, the CDR3 reads TGTGCCAGCAGTTACGACGGATTAAGCACAGATACGCAGTATTTT.

The chain couples TRBV7-2 to TRBJ2-3; D call uncertain. Germline V gene lookup returns CDR1 SGHTA and CDR2 FQGNSA. The length of the CDR3 is 15 residues. The V end was cut by 2 bases, the J end by 2 bases, with 11 bases between. This CDR3 is CASSLQLRSTDTQYF. The DNA for the CDR3 is TGTGCCAGCAGCTTACAGTTGAGATCCACAGATACGCAGTATTTT.